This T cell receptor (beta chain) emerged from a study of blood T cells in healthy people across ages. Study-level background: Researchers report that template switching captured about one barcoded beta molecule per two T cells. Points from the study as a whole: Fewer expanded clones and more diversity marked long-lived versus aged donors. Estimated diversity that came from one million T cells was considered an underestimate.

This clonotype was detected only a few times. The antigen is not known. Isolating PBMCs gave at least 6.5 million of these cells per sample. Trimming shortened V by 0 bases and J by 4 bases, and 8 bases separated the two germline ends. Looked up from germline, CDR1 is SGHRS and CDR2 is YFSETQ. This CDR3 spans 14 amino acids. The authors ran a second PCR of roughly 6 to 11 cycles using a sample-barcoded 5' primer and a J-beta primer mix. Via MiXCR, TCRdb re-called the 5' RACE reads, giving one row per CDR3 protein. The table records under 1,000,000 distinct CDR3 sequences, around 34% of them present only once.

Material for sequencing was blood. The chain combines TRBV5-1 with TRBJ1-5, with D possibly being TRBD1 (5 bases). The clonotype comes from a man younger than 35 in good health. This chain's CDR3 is CASSLGGDNQPQHF. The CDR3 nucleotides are TGCGCCAGCAGCTTGGGAGGGGATAATCAGCCCCAGCATTTT.